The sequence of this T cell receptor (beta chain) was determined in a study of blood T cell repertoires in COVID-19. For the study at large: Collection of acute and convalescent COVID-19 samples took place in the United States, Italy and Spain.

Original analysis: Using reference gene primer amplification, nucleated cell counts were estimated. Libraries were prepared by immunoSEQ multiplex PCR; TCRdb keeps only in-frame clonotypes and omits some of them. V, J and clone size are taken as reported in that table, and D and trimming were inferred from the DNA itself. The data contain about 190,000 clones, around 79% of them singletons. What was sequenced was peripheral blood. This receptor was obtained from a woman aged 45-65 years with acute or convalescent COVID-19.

The CDR3 DNA sequence: TGTGCCAGTAGTCCGGGACTAGCGGGAGTCAATGAGCAGTTCTTC. Translation: CASSPGLAGVNEQFF. This chain connects TRBV19 to TRBJ2-1, with TRBD2 matching over 14 bases. The V gene end was trimmed by 5 bases and the J gene end by 6 bases; junction bases not matched to a gene: 3. This CDR3 is built from 15 residues. The V gene's germline CDR1 is LNHDA and CDR2 SQIVND (reference sequence).